Presented here are 23 T cell receptor beta chains from one specimen sequenced in a study of post-analysis software for immune sequencing data. Built from TCR beta cDNA, the libraries had unique molecular identifiers in them. TCRdb ran MiXCR on the PCR reads and lists one entry per CDR3 protein. The sample holds roughly 600,000 distinct CDR3 sequences; roughly 46% are singletons and the top ten take under 2%. Study observations and caveats: Patients used about 5 TRBV segments, including TRBV5-6, TRBV5-1 and TRBV20-1, more often than controls.

No antigen has been assigned to these receptors. Material for sequencing was blood. These receptors were collected from a girl aged 10 to 17 with multiple sclerosis.

The CDR3 DNA follows: TGTGCCAGCGGCGGGACAGGCTATGGCTACACCTTC. Translation gives CASGGTGYGYTF. The gene calls are TRBV3-1 and TRBJ1-2, with 8 bases fitting TRBD1. The CDR3 loop spans 12 amino acids. Germline CDR1 is LGHDT and CDR2 is YNNKEL (reference sequence). J was trimmed by 4 bases and V by 8 bases; bases with no gene match: 3.

This clonotype was observed a handful of times. The chain joins TRBV7-9 to TRBJ1-1, with D unresolved. The V gene's germline CDR1 is SEHNR and CDR2 FQNEAQ (reference sequence). Trimming took off 5 bases at V and 7 bases at J, with 8 bases between the two ends. The CDR3 covers 11 residues. This chain's CDR3 is CASSRGSEAFF. The DNA of the CDR3 is TGTGCCAGCAGCCGAGGGAGTGAAGCTTTCTTT. Looking up the rest from reference TRBV7-9 and TRBJ1-1 gives the full variable domain: DTGVSQNPRHKITKRGQNVTFRCDPISEHNRLYWYRQTLGQGPEFLTYFQNEAQLEKSRLLSDRFSAERPKGSFSTLEIQRTEQGDSAMYLCASSRGSEAFFGQGTRLTVV.

This chain's CDR3 is CASSRGGGKPDTQYF. The DNA for the CDR3 is TGTGCCAGCAGCCGAGGTGGGGGTAAACCAGATACGCAGTATTTT. The genes are TRBV6-6 and TRBJ2-3; D tentatively reads TRBD1 or TRBD2 (5 bases each). V dropped 6 bases and J dropped 4 bases, with 17 bases sitting between them. Germline lookup yields CDR1 MNHNY and CDR2 SVGAGI (reference sequence). This CDR3 has 15 residues.

This chain uses TRBV7-2 with TRBJ2-3, with 8 nucleotides matching TRBD1. The V gene end was trimmed by 3 bases and the J gene end by 3 bases; junction bases not matched to a gene: 2. The CDR3 has 14 amino acids. The germline V gene has CDR1 SGHTA and CDR2 FQGNSA. In nucleotides, the CDR3 is TGTGCCAGCAGCTTTGACAGGGGTACAGATACGCAGTATTTT. As protein: CASSFDRGTDTQYF. Full variable domain (rest looked up from reference TRBV7-2 and TRBJ2-3): GAGVSQSPSNKVTEKGKDVELRCDPISGHTALYWYRQSLGQGLEFLIYFQGNSAPDKSGLPSDRFSAERTGGSVSTLTIQRTQQEDSAVYLCASSFDRGTDTQYFGPGTRLTVL.

This clonotype was observed many times. This chain links TRBV20-1 with TRBJ2-3, with 8 bases lining up with TRBD2. V shed 7 bases and J 5 bases; nucleotides not matched to a gene: 8. The germline gives CDR1 DFQATT, CDR2 SNEGSKA (reference sequence). CDR3 size: 13 residues. The CDR3 is CSVGAGDLDTQYF. In DNA form, the CDR3 reads TGCAGTGTCGGAGCGGGAGATCTAGATACGCAGTATTTT.

The rearrangement uses TRBV29-1 and TRBJ2-7; D is uncertain. Per germline, CDR1 SQVTM and CDR2 ANQGSEA. CDR3 length: 12 amino acids. Trimming cost V 0 bases and J 2 bases, with 5 bases left between them. The CDR3 DNA follows: TGCAGCGTTGAAGATCGGCCCTACGAGCAGTACTTC. Protein sequence: CSVEDRPYEQYF.

The J gene is TRBJ2-3, the V gene TRBV12-3 or TRBV12-4, with D possibly matching TRBD2 (6 bases). The CDR3 extends over 15 amino acids. Deletions cut 7 bases from V and 4 bases from J, with 18 bases between. The CDR3 reads CASNSPSGVPDTQYF. For the CDR3, the DNA is TGTGCCAGCAACTCCCCGTCGGGGGTCCCAGATACGCAGTATTTT.

The genes are TRBV6-5 and TRBJ1-1; no reliable D call. Germline assignment: CDR1 MNHEY and CDR2 SVGAGI. V was cut by 0 bases and J by 10 bases, with 12 bases left in between. The CDR3 totals 13 residues. The CDR3 protein is CASSYSGSPGAFF. CDR3 DNA sequence: TGTGCCAGCAGTTACTCGGGCAGCCCAGGAGCTTTCTTT.

A few counts support this clonotype. The chain couples TRBV12-3 or TRBV12-4 to TRBJ1-2; 8 bases match TRBD1. V dropped 6 bases and J dropped 6; count of bases not matched to a gene: 6. CDR3 length: 13 amino acids. DNA of the CDR3: TGTGCCAGCAGCCTTCAGACAGGGGATGGCTACACCTTC. This translates into CASSLQTGDGYTF.

V and J are TRBV5-1 and TRBJ2-4, with D possibly being TRBD1 (6 bases). The CDR3 loop spans 14 amino acids. Looked up from germline, CDR1 is SGHRS and CDR2 is YFSETQ. V was shortened by 3 bases and J by 7 bases, with 14 bases between the two germline ends. The CDR3 here is CASSSGEHTNIQYF. CDR3 nucleotides: TGCGCCAGCAGCTCAGGGGAGCACACTAACATTCAGTACTTC.

This clonotype was picked up one time. The chain has TRBV27 and TRBJ2-1; D might be TRBD2 (5 bases). Germline-derived CDR1 and CDR2 are MNHEY and SMNVEV (reference sequence). V shed 4 bases and J shed 13 bases, with 20 bases lying between them. The CDR3 runs 14 residues. The CDR3 region has the DNA TGTGCCAGCAGTTCTCGACTACCTGTGGAGACCCAGTTCTTC. Its translation is CASSSRLPVETQFF.

This chain connects TRBV5-1 to TRBJ2-1; 14 bases agree with TRBD2. With 5 bases clipped from V and 7 bases from J, the junction kept 5 bases outside the gene matches. CDR1 and CDR2 from the germline V gene are SGHRS and YFSETQ. This CDR3 is 15 amino acids long. DNA of the CDR3: TGCGCCAGCAGGGGACTAGCGGGAGATAAAAATGAGCAGTTCTTC. Protein sequence: CASRGLAGDKNEQFF. Full variable domain (missing parts from reference TRBV5-1 and TRBJ2-1): KAGVTQTPRYLIKTRGQQVTLSCSPISGHRSVSWYQQTPGQGLQFLFEYFSETQRNKGNFPGRFSGRQFSNSRSEMNVSTLELGDSALYLCASRGLAGDKNEQFFGPGTRLTVL.

This chain joins TRBV3-1 and TRBJ2-5; the match to TRBD2 covers 7 bases. CDR3 size: 16 residues. In germline, CDR1 is LGHDT, CDR2 YNNKEL (reference sequence). V lost 0 bases, J lost 2 bases, and 6 bases stayed unmatched. CDR3 protein: CASSQERTRNQETQYF. The CDR3 bases are TGTGCCAGCAGCCAAGAGAGGACTAGAAATCAAGAGACCCAGTACTTC.

This clonotype appeared a few times. The chain recombines TRBV12-3 or TRBV12-4 with TRBJ2-1, with D unclear. V was shortened by 6 bases and J by 5 bases, with 14 bases between the two germline ends. The CDR3 sequence is 14 residues long. The CDR3 region is CASRTLRKDNEQFF. CDR3 DNA: TGTGCCAGCAGGACCCTTAGAAAGGACAATGAGCAGTTCTTC.

This clonotype was detected only a few times. The chain has TRBV20-1 and TRBJ2-1; D is undetermined. The CDR3 totals 11 residues. Germline lookup yields CDR1 DFQATT and CDR2 SNEGSKA (reference sequence). Trimming shortened V by 2 bases and J by 7 bases, and 6 bases separated the two germline ends. The CDR3 DNA reads TGCAGTGCTAGACAAGGAAATGAGCAGTTCTTC. It yields the protein CSARQGNEQFF.

This clonotype has more than one count but fewer than ten. The chain combines TRBV6-5 with TRBJ1-2; a weak D match, TRBD1 (6 bases). Per germline, CDR1 MNHEY and CDR2 SVGAGI. The CDR3 sequence is 12 residues long. Trimming left V 5 bases short and J 4 bases short, with 8 bases between. The CDR3 region has the DNA TGTGCCAGCAGTACAGGGCCCTATGGCTACACCTTC. Translating it yields CASSTGPYGYTF.

This clonotype appeared a single time. DNA for the CDR3: TGTGCCAGCAGCCTATTTGGGGAGGGCCGTAACTACGAGCAGTACTTC. Translated: CASSLFGEGRNYEQYF. The chain is built from TRBV13 and TRBJ2-7, with TRBD2 identical over 7 bases. CDR1 is PRHDT, CDR2 FYEKMQ, per germline (reference sequence). The CDR3 is made up of 16 amino acids. The ends lost 5 bases at V and 3 bases at J; junction bases unmatched: 13.

The chain employs TRBV6-5 and TRBJ2-7, with D hard to call. The CDR3 covers 14 residues. From germline, CDR1 is MNHEY and CDR2 SVGAGI. With 2 bases removed from V and 3 bases from J, the gap between germline ends came to 11 bases. CDR3 in DNA: TGTGCCAGCAGTTACGGCAGATTAAACTACGAGCAGTACTTC. Translated, it gives CASSYGRLNYEQYF.

The chain has TRBV7-6 and TRBJ2-5; possibly TRBD1 for D (5 bases). The J call could be wrong; TRBJ2-7 is a better fit for the DNA end. The CDR3 runs 14 residues. CDR1 and CDR2 (germline): SGHVS, FNYEAQ. The CDR3 region is CASSLDVWGDEQYF. DNA of the CDR3: TGTGCCAGCAGCTTAGATGTGTGGGGCGACGAGCAGTACTTC.

J is TRBJ2-5 and V is TRBV5-1; 7 bases are shared with TRBD1. The CDR3 has 15 residues. V lost 4 bases and J lost 0; bases outside the gene matches: 6. CDR1 SGHRS and CDR2 YFSETQ come from the germline V gene. In nucleotides, the CDR3 is TGCGCCAGCAGCCCGGGGACAGCGAACCAAGAGACCCAGTACTTC. As protein: CASSPGTANQETQYF.

The rearrangement links TRBV12-3 or TRBV12-4 to TRBJ2-4; 10 positions agree with TRBD1. The junction had 2 bases not matched to a gene; V was cut back by 3 bases and J by 6 bases. This CDR3 contains 14 residues. The CDR3 DNA follows: TGTGCCAGCAGTTTCGGGGACAGGGGAAACATTCAGTACTTC. This codes for CASSFGDRGNIQYF.

The chain is built from TRBV5-1 and TRBJ2-3, with D tentatively TRBD1 (7 bases). There are 14 residues in the CDR3. Trimming stripped 4 bases from V and 4 bases from J, with 13 bases between. Germline V gene sequence: CDR1 SGHRS, CDR2 YFSETQ. CDR3 in amino acids: CASSGGGAADTQYF. In nucleotides, the CDR3 is TGCGCCAGCAGCGGAGGGGGCGCAGCAGATACGCAGTATTTT.

The chain is built from TRBV25-1 and TRBJ2-3, with D possibly TRBD2 on 6 matching bases. V gave up 1 base and J gave up 1 base, with 6 bases separating them. Germline V gene data show CDR1 as MGHDK and CDR2 as SYGVNS. The CDR3 loop spans 14 amino acids. The DNA of the CDR3 is TGTGCCAGCAGTGAATGGAGGGGCACAGATACGCAGTATTTT. Encoded protein: CASSEWRGTDTQYF.